This paragraph covers one TCR beta chain sequence. The Seattle patients, enrolled during active infection, were followed longitudinally. In the authors' workflow: Estimated nucleated cell counts came from reference gene primer amplification. The method was immunoSEQ multiplex PCR; TCRdb's version includes in-frame clones alone and lacks a portion of them. V and J calls and clone size are as listed in that table; D and trimming were resolved from the DNA. The sample consists of 250,000 to 350,000 clones, approximately 85% of them appearing once. This record comes from a study of blood T cell repertoires in COVID-19. Study context: Sites in the United States, Italy and Spain provided acute and convalescent COVID-19 samples. From T cells, B-cell-depleted T cells, or PBMCs came the material, which was cDNA or gDNA.

Germline values: CDR1 GTSNPN, CDR2 SVGIG (reference sequence). V dropped 2 bases and J dropped 1 base, with 13 bases sitting between them. The length of the CDR3 is 15 residues. The chain employs TRBV30 and TRBJ2-3, with D possibly matching TRBD1 (6 bases). The TCR originated in a human donor with COVID-19, enrolled during active disease. The donor label of this sample is uncertain. Sequenced input: peripheral blood. The CDR3 DNA reads as TGTGCCTGGAGTTCTACAGGGTGGGGCACAGATACGCAGTATTTT. This gives the protein CAWSSTGWGTDTQYF.